The 6 T cell receptor beta chains listed next were all sequenced from one sample in a study of blood T cells in healthy people across ages (dated by TCRdb to about 2015). The protocol used for the library was 5' RACE. The run used an Illumina HiSeq 2500. A second PCR of about 6 to 11 cycles was performed with a sample-barcoded 5' primer and a J-beta primer mix. The public sequencing data were trimmed at Q25 with fastp and processed into clonotypes with MiXCR by TCRdb, which kept only in-frame beta chains. Records with the same CDR3 protein are collapsed into one entry carrying the most frequent genes and DNA. This sample is represented by fewer than 1 million distinct CDR3 sequences; around 42% of them were singletons. In total, the top ten clones hold nearly 20% of the sample. Sample: blood. These receptor sequences come from a man aged 55-75 years in good health.

This clonotype was found many times. V usage is TRBV24-1 and J usage is TRBJ2-2; TRBD2 matches at 7 bases. The CDR3 runs 15 residues. The trim removed 4 bases at V and 6 bases at J, leaving 7 bases unmatched. Germline CDR1 KGHDR, CDR2 SFDVKD. For the CDR3, the DNA is TGTGCCACCAGTGAGCGAGCGGGGTCTCCCGGGGAGCTGTTTTTT. It translates to CATSERAGSPGELFF.

The chain carries TRBV11-2 and TRBJ1-1, with D possibly being TRBD1 (6 bases). Germline-derived CDR1 and CDR2 are SGHAT and FQNNGV. The V end lost 3 bases, the J end lost 0 bases, and 8 bases lay between the germline ends. The CDR3 covers 14 residues. The chain's CDR3 is CASSFRQVNTEAFF. The CDR3 region has the DNA TGTGCCAGCAGCTTCCGACAGGTGAACACTGAAGCTTTCTTT.

The chain uses TRBV7-2 and TRBJ1-2; TRBD1 might be the D (6 bases). Germline CDR1 SGHTA, CDR2 FQGNSA. This CDR3 is built from 14 residues. The ends were cut back, 5 bases at V and 2 bases at J, with 12 bases in the middle. This CDR3 reads CASSIGTTNYGYTF. CDR3 DNA: TGTGCCAGCAGCATCGGGACAACCAACTATGGCTACACCTTC.

The chain uses TRBV10-2 and TRBJ1-6; D ambiguous. Trimming shortened V by 6 bases and J by 8 bases, and 14 bases separated the two germline ends. CDR1 and CDR2 (germline): WSHSY, SAAADI. The length of the CDR3 is 14 residues. The CDR3 loop is CASRGGSSYSPLHF. In DNA form, the CDR3 reads TGCGCCAGCAGAGGAGGCAGCTCTTATTCACCCCTCCACTTT.

This chain uses TRBV7-2 with TRBJ2-5; D is ambiguous. CDR1 is SGHTA and CDR2 is FQGNSA in the germline V gene. The ends were cut back, 1 base at V and 13 bases at J, with 25 bases in the middle. The CDR3 totals 16 residues. CDR3 nucleotide sequence: TGTGCCAGCAGCTTAGGGTCTCAGGCTTTCACCTACGAGCTGTACTTC. It encodes CASSLGSQAFTYELYF.

The V call is TRBV12-3 or TRBV12-4, the J call TRBJ1-1, with a weak D call TRBD1 (5 bases). Trimming left V 4 bases short and J 1 base short, with 10 bases between. This CDR3 has 14 residues. DNA for the CDR3: TGTGCCAGCAGTTACAGGACGTCGAACACTGAAGCTTTCTTT. Its translation is CASSYRTSNTEAFF.